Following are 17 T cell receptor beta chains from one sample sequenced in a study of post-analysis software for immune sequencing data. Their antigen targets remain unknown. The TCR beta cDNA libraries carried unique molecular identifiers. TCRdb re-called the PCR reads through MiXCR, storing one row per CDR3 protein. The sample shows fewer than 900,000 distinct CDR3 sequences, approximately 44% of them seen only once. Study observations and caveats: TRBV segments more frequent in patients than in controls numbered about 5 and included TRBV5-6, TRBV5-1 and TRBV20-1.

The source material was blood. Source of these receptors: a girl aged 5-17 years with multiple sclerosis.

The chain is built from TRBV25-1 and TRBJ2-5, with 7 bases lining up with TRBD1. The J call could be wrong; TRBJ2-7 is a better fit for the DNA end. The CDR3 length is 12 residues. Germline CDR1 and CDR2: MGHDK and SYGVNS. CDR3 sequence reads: CASIGGSYEQYF. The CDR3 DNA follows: TGTGCCAGCATAGGGGGCTCGTACGAGCAGTACTTC.

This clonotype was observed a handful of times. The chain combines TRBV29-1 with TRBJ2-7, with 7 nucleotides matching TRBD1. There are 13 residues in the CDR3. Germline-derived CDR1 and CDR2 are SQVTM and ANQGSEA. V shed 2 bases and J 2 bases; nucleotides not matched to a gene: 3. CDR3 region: CSVEWQGAYEQYF. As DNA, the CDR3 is TGCAGCGTTGAATGGCAGGGGGCCTACGAGCAGTACTTC.

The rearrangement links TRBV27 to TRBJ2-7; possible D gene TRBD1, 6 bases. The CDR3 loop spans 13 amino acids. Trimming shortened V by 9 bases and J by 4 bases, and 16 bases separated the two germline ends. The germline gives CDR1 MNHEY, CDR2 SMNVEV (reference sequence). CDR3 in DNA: TGTGCCAGTAGTCCCGACAGGAAATACGAGCAGTACTTC. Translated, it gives CASSPDRKYEQYF.

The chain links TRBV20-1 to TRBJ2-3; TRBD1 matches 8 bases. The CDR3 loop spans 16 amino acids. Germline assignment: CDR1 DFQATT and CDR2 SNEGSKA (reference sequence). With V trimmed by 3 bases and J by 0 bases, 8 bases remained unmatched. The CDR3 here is CSASRGQVYSTDTQYF. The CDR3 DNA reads TGCAGTGCTAGCCGGGGACAGGTCTATAGCACAGATACGCAGTATTTT.

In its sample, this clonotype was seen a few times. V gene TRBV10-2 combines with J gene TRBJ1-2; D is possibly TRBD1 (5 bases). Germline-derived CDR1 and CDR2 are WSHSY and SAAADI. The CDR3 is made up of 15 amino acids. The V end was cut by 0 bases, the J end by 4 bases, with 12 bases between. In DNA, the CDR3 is TGCGCCAGCAGTGAGTCGAAGGCGGGGCCCTATGGCTACACCTTC. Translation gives CASSESKAGPYGYTF.

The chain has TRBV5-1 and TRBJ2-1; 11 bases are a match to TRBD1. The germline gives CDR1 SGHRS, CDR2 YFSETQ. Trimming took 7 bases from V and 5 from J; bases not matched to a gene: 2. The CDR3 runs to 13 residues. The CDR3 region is CASGQGAHNEQFF. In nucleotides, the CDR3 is TGCGCCAGCGGACAGGGGGCCCACAATGAGCAGTTCTTC. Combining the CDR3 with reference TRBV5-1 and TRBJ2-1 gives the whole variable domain KAGVTQTPRYLIKTRGQQVTLSCSPISGHRSVSWYQQTPGQGLQFLFEYFSETQRNKGNFPGRFSGRQFSNSRSEMNVSTLELGDSALYLCASGQGAHNEQFFGPGTRLTVL.

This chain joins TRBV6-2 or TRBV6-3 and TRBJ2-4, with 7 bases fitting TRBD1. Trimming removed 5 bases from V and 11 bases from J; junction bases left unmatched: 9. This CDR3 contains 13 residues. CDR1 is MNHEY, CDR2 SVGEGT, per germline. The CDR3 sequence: CASSDSTGSLQYF. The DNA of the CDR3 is TGTGCCAGCAGTGATTCGACAGGGTCTCTTCAGTACTTC.

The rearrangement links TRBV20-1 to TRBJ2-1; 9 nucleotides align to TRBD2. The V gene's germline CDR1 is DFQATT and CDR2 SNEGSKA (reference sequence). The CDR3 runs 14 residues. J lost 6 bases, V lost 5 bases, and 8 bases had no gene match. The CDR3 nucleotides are TGCAGTGCTGGGCTAGCGGGATGGGGCAATGAGCAGTTCTTC. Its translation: CSAGLAGWGNEQFF.

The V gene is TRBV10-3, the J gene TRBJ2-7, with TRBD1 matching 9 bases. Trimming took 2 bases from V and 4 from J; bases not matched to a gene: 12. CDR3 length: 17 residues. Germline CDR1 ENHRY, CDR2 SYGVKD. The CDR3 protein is CAISEPEFGTGSYEQYF. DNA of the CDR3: TGTGCCATCAGTGAGCCCGAGTTCGGGACAGGGAGTTACGAGCAGTACTTC.

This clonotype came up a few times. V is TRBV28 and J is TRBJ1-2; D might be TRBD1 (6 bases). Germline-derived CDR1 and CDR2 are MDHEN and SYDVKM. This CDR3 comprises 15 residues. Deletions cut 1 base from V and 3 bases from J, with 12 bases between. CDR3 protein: CASSLSPGTHYGYTF. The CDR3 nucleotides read TGTGCCAGCAGTTTATCCCCAGGGACACACTATGGCTACACCTTC.

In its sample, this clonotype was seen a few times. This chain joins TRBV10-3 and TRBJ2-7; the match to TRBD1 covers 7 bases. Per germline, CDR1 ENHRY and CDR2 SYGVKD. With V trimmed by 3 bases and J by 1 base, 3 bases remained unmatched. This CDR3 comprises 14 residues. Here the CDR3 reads CAISERDSSYEQYF. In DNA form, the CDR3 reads TGTGCCATCAGTGAAAGGGACAGTTCCTACGAGCAGTACTTC.

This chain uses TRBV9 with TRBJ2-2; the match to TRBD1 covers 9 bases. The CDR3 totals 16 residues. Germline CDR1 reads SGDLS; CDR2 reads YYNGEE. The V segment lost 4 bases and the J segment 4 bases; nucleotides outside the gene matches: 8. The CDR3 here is CASSPRTGVSTGELFF. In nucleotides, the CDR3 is TGTGCCAGCAGCCCTCGGACAGGGGTCTCCACCGGGGAGCTGTTTTTT.

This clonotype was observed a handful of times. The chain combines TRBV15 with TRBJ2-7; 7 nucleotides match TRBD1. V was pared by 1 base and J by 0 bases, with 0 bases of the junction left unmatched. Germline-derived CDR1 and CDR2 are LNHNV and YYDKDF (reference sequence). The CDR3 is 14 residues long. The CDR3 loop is CATSRGDSSYEQYF. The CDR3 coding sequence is TGTGCCACCAGCAGAGGGGACAGCTCCTACGAGCAGTACTTC.

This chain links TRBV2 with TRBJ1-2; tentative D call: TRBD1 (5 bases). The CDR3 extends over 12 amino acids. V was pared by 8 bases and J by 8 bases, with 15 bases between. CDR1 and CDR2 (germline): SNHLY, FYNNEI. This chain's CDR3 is CASLNGWDGYTF. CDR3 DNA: TGTGCCAGCCTAAATGGATGGGACGGCTACACCTTC.

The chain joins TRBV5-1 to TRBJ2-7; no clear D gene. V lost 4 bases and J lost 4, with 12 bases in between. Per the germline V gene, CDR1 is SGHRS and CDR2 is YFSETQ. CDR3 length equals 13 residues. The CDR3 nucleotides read TGCGCCAGCAGCATAGCCCCACTTTACGAGCAGTACTTC. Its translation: CASSIAPLYEQYF.

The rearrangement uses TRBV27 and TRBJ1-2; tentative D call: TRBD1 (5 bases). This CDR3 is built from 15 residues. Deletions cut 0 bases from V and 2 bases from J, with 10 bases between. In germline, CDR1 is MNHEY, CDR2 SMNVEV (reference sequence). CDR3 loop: CASSLSQGRNYGYTF. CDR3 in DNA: TGTGCCAGCAGTTTATCCCAGGGACGGAACTATGGCTACACCTTC.

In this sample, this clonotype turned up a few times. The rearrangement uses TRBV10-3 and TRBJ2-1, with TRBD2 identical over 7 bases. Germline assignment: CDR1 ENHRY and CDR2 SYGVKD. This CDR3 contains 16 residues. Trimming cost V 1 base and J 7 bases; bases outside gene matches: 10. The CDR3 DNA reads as TGTGCCATCAGTGAGTACGGACTAGACGATTCGAATGAGCAGTTCTTC. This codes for CAISEYGLDDSNEQFF.